This TCR beta chain comes out of a study of type 1 regulatory T cells (TCRdb year 2021). About the investigation overall: An in vitro protocol by which a Tr1-enriched, alloantigen-specific CD4 T cell product named T-allo10 was generated was characterized in the study. Patients with hematological malignancies who were receiving allogeneic hematopoietic stem cell transplantation were the group in which T-allo10 was being clinically evaluated.

Sequenced on an Illumina MiSeq. The public sequencing data were trimmed at Q25 with fastp and processed into clonotypes with MiXCR by TCRdb, which kept only in-frame beta chains. Here each entry gathers all rows of one CDR3 protein and keeps the most common genes and DNA. Across this sample there are about 68,000 distinct CDR3 sequences, with about 60% seen only once. The ten largest clones capture about 8% of the sample. According to the description, T-allo10 cells that came from the donor were anergic, were specific for host alloantigens, and could carry out alloantigen-specific suppression. With regard to this clonotype: Its antigen target is currently unknown. Per-base quality was not reported, and no clone a single base away is much larger than it.

The CDR3 starts with the cysteine, ends with the phenylalanine, and has 13 residues. Only the CDR3 portion is preserved as DNA: 39 bases, with reading frame beginning at the first base. Deletion took 5 bases off V and 9 bases off J, with a span of 13 bases between the germline ends. The germline V gene sets CDR1 to MNHEY and CDR2 to SVGAGI. Recombination connected TRBV6-5 to TRBJ2-2; perhaps TRBD2 is the D gene, with 6 bases matching. Sequenced: cultured T cells, either the whole culture or a sorted T cell fraction (not recorded which). The sample's cell subset or site label is to be understood as: Tr1-enriched cell product generated in vitro against host alloantigens. This receptor was identified in a human donor in good health. CDR3 sequence: CASSRPDYRELFF. Here is the DNA: TGTGCCAGCAGTCGCCCGGACTACAGGGAGCTGTTTTTT.